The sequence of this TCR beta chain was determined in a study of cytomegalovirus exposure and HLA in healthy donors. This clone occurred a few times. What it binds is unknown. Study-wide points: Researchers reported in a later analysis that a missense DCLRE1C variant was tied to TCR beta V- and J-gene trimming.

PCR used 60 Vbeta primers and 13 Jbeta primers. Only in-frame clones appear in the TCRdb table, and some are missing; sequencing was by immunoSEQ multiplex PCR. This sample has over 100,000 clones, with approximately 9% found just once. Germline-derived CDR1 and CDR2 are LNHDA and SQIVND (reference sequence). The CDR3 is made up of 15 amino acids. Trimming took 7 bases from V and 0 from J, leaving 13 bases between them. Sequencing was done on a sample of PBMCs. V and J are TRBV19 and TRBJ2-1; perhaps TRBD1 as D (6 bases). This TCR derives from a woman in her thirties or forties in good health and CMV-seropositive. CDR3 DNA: TGTGCCAGTAACCCAGACAGGAGCTCCTACAATGAGCAGTTCTTC. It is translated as CASNPDRSSYNEQFF.